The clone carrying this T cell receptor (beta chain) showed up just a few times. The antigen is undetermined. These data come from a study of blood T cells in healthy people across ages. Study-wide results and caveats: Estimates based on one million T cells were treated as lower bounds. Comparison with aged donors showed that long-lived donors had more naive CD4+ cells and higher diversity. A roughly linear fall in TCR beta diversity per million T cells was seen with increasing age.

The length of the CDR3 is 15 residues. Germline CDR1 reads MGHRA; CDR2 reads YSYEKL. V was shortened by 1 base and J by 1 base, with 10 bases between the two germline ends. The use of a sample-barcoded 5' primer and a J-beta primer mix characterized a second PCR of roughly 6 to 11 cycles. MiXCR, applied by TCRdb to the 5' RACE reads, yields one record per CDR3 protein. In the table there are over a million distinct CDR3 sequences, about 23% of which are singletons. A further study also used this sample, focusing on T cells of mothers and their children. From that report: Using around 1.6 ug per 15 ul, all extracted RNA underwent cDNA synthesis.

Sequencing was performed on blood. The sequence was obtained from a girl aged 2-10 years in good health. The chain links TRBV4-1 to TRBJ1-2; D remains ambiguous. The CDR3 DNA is TGCGCCAGCAGCCAAGTCGGGGAATATAACTATGGCTACACCTTC. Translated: CASSQVGEYNYGYTF.